This T cell receptor (beta chain) stems from a study of cytomegalovirus exposure and HLA in healthy donors. General study points: A few CMV-associated chains proved CMV antigen-specific in vitro. According to reports, the classifier identified cytomegalovirus status with high specificity and sensitivity. Many donors carried some public TCRs, although rarity characterized most TCR sequences.

A 120-subject validation cohort, separate from the roughly 670-subject first cohort, supplied the donors. Profiled with immunoSEQ multiplex PCR; TCRdb holds only in-frame clones, not every one. This sample yields 60,000 to 90,000 clones, of which 85% are seen a single time; 3% belongs to the top ten. On this clone itself: Its target is unknown.

V shed 6 bases and J shed 0 bases, with 10 bases lying between them. CDR1 is SGHAT, CDR2 FQNNGV, per germline. The CDR3 covers 14 residues. The V and J genes are TRBV11-2 and TRBJ2-3; possibly TRBD2 for D (6 bases). The source is a man aged 25 to 40 in good health and CMV-seronegative. Sequenced material: PBMCs. This CDR3 reads CASRRTTSTDTQYF. The CDR3 DNA is TGTGCCAGCAGACGGACTACTAGCACAGATACGCAGTATTTT. Full variable domain (outside the CDR3, taken from reference TRBV11-2 and TRBJ2-3): EAGVAQSPRYKIIEKRQSVAFWCNPISGHATLYWYQQILGQGPKLLIQFQNNGVVDDSQLPKDRFSAERLKGVDSTLKIQPAKLEDSAVYLCASRRTTSTDTQYFGPGTRLTVL.